This T cell receptor (beta chain) was profiled in a study of blood T cell repertoires in COVID-19. Study-wide context: PBMCs, B-cell-depleted T cells, or T cells provided the cDNA or gDNA that made up the material.

The CDR3 contains 16 residues. The germline gives CDR1 KGHDR, CDR2 SFDVKD. The V end was cut by 2 bases, the J end by 3 bases, with 13 bases between. Adults between roughly 18 and 95 years of age took part from 24 US areas. In the original processing: Estimation of nucleated cell counts relied on the amplification of reference gene primers. Here immunoSEQ multiplex PCR was the method, and the copy in TCRdb shows in-frame clones only, minus some. That table is the source of V, J and clone size, and D and trimming were worked out from the DNA. Here the sample spans about 260,000 clones, just under 90% being singletons.

The receptor comes from a woman in her 30s with acute COVID-19. V gene TRBV24-1 combines with J gene TRBJ1-5; weak D call: TRBD1 (6 bases). The sample was PBMCs or T cells enriched from blood (not recorded which). CDR3 sequence reads: CATSDSRTAYNQPQHF. The CDR3 bases are TGTGCCACCAGTGATTCCCGGACAGCCTACAATCAGCCCCAGCATTTT.